This T cell receptor beta chain was sequenced in a study of tumor-infiltrating lymphocytes in primary liver carcinoma. Study context: Male and female patients aged 30 to 69 years made up the cohort.

J gave up 8 bases and V 8 bases, and 5 bases lay outside the gene matches. Per germline, CDR1 SGHAT and CDR2 FQDESV (reference sequence). CDR3 length equals 12 residues. This clonotype was observed many times. Antigen: not known. Researchers generated TCR beta cDNA from about 450 ng of total RNA, relying on a constant-region primer. Investigators got TCR beta libraries out of three nested multiplex PCR rounds, done with slightly modified ARM-PCR. Use of TRBV1-TRBV30 forward primers with a C-beta reverse primer characterized the first two PCR rounds, which lasted around 9 cycles each. TCRdb re-called the multiplex PCR reads through MiXCR, storing one row per CDR3 protein. The sample lists 300,000 to 400,000 distinct CDR3 sequences; around three fifths were seen once. Blood RNA originated from unsorted whole blood, with germline DNA additionally extracted. Chronic HBV infection, untreated so far, was present in the patients.

The study, taken as a whole, reports: The difference in top-250-clone fraction between tumors and blood was significant, favoring tumors (p = 0.039). Unsorted bulk sampling ruled out any CD4+ versus CD8+ repertoire comparison.

The chain recombines TRBV11-1 with TRBJ2-1, with TRBD2 matching 8 bases. This receptor was obtained from a man aged 35-49 years with primary liver carcinoma and hepatitis B virus infection. The sequencing input was peripheral blood. The CDR3 loop is CASGLARDEQFF. CDR3 bases: TGTGCCAGCGGACTAGCCCGGGATGAGCAGTTCTTC. Full variable domain (outside the CDR3, taken from reference TRBV11-1 and TRBJ2-1): EAEVAQSPRYKITEKSQAVAFWCDPISGHATLYWYRQILGQGPELLVQFQDESVVDDSQLPKDRFSAERLKGVDSTLKIQPAELGDSAMYLCASGLARDEQFFGPGTRLTVL.